Included here is one T cell receptor beta chain sequence, with context. As processed by the authors: Using reference gene primer amplification, nucleated cell counts were estimated. Repertoires were generated with immunoSEQ multiplex PCR, while TCRdb's copy carries only in-frame clones and drops some. The DNA was the basis for D and trimming; V, J and clone size are from that table. Among roughly 220,000 clones listed, more than 65% were seen once. The trim removed 2 bases at V and 0 bases at J, leaving 11 bases unmatched. The CDR3 extends over 19 amino acids. Germline CDR1 and CDR2: LNHDA and SQIVND (reference sequence). This entry comes from a study of blood T cell repertoires in COVID-19. Study-wide background: The origin of the acute and convalescent COVID-19 samples was the United States, Italy and Spain. The cDNA or gDNA used as material had been derived from T cells, B-cell-depleted T cells, or PBMCs.

Sequenced input: peripheral blood. This sequence joins TRBV19 and TRBJ1-4; 8 bases are a match to TRBD1. This TCR was recovered from a woman aged 30 to 39 who had recovered from COVID-19. The CDR3 loop reads CASSINSRDRSATNEKLFF. The CDR3 region has the DNA TGTGCCAGTAGTATAAACTCCCGGGACAGGTCGGCAACTAATGAAAAACTGTTTTTT.